This T cell receptor beta chain was obtained from a study of T cell responses to AZD1222 COVID-19 vaccine. Sequenced by immunoSEQ multiplex PCR; TCRdb stores in-frame clones only, minus some. The sample shows 110,000 or so clones, approximately 83% of them seen only once. V was shortened by 5 bases and J by 2 bases, with 15 bases between the two germline ends. Germline V gives CDR1 LNHDA, CDR2 SQIVND (reference sequence). The CDR3 loop spans 16 amino acids. The input for sequencing was peripheral blood, taken on day 0 of AZD1222 vaccination. V gene TRBV19 combines with J gene TRBJ2-2, with a possible D match to TRBD1 (6 bases). This receptor was taken from an adult in good health. CDR3 sequence reads: CASSPQGGANTGELFF. As DNA, the CDR3 is TGTGCCAGTAGTCCGCAAGGGGGAGCCAACACCGGGGAGCTGTTTTTT.